The table lists the clone carrying this T cell receptor beta chain with a few counts. Its matching antigen is unknown. These data originate in a study of cytomegalovirus exposure and HLA in healthy donors. Turning to the study itself: Some 85 million unique TCRs, all from HLA-typed donors, were included in an early release of the data. Study results and caveats: As a later analysis revealed, most CMV-associated TCR beta chains appeared HLA-restricted. About 150 TCR beta chains were listed as cytomegalovirus-associated. HLA allele associations emerged for around 15,000 TCR beta sequences in a later analysis, at 0.05 false discovery rate.

J lost 1 base, V lost 1 base, and 9 bases had no gene match. Germline CDR1 LGHNA, CDR2 YNFKEQ. CDR3 length: 19 residues. The PCR was carried out with 60 Vbeta primers and 13 Jbeta primers. Method: immunoSEQ multiplex PCR; TCRdb's copy keeps in-frame clones and lacks some. This table holds around 150,000 clones, 65% to 85% found once. The chain recombines TRBV4-2 with TRBJ1-3, with TRBD1 identical over 11 bases. The sequence was collected from a woman aged 25-40 years in good health and CMV-seropositive. Sequencing was done on a sample of PBMCs. The CDR3: CASSQALGTGGVSGNTIYF. The CDR3, as DNA: TGTGCCAGCAGCCAAGCTCTTGGGACAGGGGGAGTTTCTGGAAACACCATATATTTT.